The clone carrying this T cell receptor (beta chain) was picked up a small number of times. Its matching antigen is unknown. CD45RO/CCR7/CD25/CD127/CD95/CD27 staining was used to isolate CD4+ naive, central memory, regulatory and stem cell-like memory cells by sorting. Purities in excess of 95% were seen in all sorted populations. V lost 3 bases to trimming and J lost 4 bases, with 9 bases between them. The CDR3 is made up of 13 amino acids. The V gene's germline CDR1 is SNHLY and CDR2 FYNNEI. This entry belongs to a study of beta chain features in type 1 diabetes. Study background: The examined sorted cells totaled approximately 110 million across samples. General study points: Patients with Type 1 diabetes showed moderately but significantly shorter TCRB CDR3s in all four CD4+ subsets.

The whole isolated RNA underwent reverse transcription, so sequencing captured expressed TCRB transcripts. Sequenced by immunoSEQ multiplex PCR; TCRdb stores in-frame clones only, minus some. Altogether fewer than 70,000 clones are present, 63% being singletons, with the ten largest covering approximately 0.29%. The sequenced material came from stem cell memory CD4+ T cells from blood. The rearrangement links TRBV2 to TRBJ1-1; D call uncertain. The TCR sequence derives from a woman aged 25 to 45 with type 1 diabetes. The CDR3: CASSEEGGTEAFF. The CDR3 DNA is TGTGCCAGCAGTGAGGAGGGAGGCACTGAAGCTTTCTTT. Based on the CDR3 plus reference TRBV2 and TRBJ1-1, the full variable domain is EPEVTQTPSHQVTQMGQEVILRCVPISNHLYFYWYRQILGQKVEFLVSFYNNEISEKSEIFDDQFSVERPDGSNFTLKIRSTKLEDSAMYFCASSEEGGTEAFFGQGTRLTVV.